This T cell receptor (beta chain) comes out of a study of identifying expanded T cells in peripheral blood. Regarding the study as a whole: Variance in clone template counts between two-week samples significantly increased with total template count across all healthy donors. Over around two and four weeks, about 15 and 19 clones changed, versus around 1.2 between replicates.

Data came from immunoSEQ multiplex PCR; TCRdb stores just in-frame clones and leaves some out. The sample includes 85,000 to 120,000 clones, approximately 88% seen only once; the top ten take around an eighth. Note on this clone: Its specificity is not known.

This CDR3 has 16 residues. The germline CDR1 and CDR2 sequences are MDHEN and SYDVKM. The V end lost 4 bases, the J end lost 0 bases, and 13 bases lay between the germline ends. Sequenced: blood. This receptor was identified in a person aged 18 to 70 in good health. The rearrangement links TRBV28 to TRBJ1-3; D gene ambiguous. DNA of the CDR3: TGTGCCAGCAGTTACCTCGGCGGTTCCTCTGGAAACACCATATATTTT. Its translation is CASSYLGGSSGNTIYF.